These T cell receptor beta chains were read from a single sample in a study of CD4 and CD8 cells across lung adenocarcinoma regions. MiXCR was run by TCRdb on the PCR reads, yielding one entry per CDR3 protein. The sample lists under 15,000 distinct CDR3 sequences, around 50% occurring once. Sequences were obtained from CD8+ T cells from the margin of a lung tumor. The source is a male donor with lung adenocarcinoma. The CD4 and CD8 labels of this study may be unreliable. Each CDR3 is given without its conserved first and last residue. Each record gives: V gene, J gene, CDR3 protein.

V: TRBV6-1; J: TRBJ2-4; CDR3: ASSEAGREAKDTQY
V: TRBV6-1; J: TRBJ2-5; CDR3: ASMRTRAGETQY
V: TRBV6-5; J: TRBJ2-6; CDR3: ASSYERAPGANVLT
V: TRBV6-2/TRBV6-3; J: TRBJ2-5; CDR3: ASSYPSLAQDTQY
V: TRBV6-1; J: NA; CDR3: ASSEREGYYEQY
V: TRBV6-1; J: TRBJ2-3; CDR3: ASGMSDTQY
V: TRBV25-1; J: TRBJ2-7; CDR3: ASSSSGAYEQY
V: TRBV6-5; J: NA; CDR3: ASSYSGHYEQY
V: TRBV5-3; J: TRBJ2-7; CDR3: ARSSLAARYSYEQY
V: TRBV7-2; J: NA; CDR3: ASSLEGGYEQY
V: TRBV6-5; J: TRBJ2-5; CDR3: ASSYIGESQY
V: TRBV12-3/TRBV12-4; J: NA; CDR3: ASSLPETQETQY
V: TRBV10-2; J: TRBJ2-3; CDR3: ASSDPPTSVSTDTQY
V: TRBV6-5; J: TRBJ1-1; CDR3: ASSYSVGGEAF
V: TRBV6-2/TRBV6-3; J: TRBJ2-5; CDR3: ASRQPGTGNNEQY
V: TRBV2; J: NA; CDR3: ASTGTGGWGEQY
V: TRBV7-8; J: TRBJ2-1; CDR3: ASSLSVETGGVQF
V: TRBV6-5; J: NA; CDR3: ASSYSRWTEETQY
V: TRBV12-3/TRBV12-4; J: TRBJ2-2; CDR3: ASVAGVNTGELF
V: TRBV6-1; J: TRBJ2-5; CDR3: ASTGIGVGSGANDQY
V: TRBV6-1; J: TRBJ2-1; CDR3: ASRQGLAGARYDTQF
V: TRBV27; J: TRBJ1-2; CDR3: ASSFRTATLGYGYT
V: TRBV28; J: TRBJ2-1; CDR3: ASSLAGTYNEQF
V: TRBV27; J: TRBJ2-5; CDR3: ASSPGTTQETQY
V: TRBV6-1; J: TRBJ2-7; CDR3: ASTADRYAYEQY
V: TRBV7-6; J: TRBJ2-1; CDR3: ASSLDPLDYNEQF
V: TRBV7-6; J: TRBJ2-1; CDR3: ASSLRALAGVQGNNEQF
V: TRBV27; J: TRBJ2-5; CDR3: ASAGRGGRGTDTQY
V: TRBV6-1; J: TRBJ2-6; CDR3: ASKMGGGGANVLT
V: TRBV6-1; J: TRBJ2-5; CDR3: ARSELRVGRLPEALT
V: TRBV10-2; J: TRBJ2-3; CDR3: AGSGSHDTDTQY
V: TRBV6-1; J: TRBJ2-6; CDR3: ASTGIGVGSGANELS
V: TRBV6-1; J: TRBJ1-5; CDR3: ASSRTGSNQPQH
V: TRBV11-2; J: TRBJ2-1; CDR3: ASSLARRPGQGDYNEQF
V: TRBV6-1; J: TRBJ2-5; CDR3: AGGPGGTGTETQY
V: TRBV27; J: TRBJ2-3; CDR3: ASSFSGAMATDTQY
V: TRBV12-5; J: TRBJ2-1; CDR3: ASLGANSYNEQF
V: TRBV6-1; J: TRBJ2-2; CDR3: ASSPRRLAAGNTGTLF
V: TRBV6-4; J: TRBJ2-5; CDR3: ASSEGRAGDTQY
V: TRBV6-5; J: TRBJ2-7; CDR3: ASSYGYNNYEQY
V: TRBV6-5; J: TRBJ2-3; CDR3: ASSYGRTDTQY
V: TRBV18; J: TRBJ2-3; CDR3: ASSPYGASGTDTQY
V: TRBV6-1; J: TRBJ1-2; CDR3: ASRDRGGLYGYT
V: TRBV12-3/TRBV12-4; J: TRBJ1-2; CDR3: ASSARDRFYGYT
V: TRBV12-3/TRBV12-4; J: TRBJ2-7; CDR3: ASSFGGGASYEQY
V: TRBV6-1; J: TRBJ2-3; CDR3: ATYRGGTDTQY
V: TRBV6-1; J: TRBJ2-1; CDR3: ASSEAILAPQF
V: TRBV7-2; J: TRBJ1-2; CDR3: ASSPEQPPSSGYT
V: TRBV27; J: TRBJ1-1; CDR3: ASSLGTTNTEAF
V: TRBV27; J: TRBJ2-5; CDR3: ASSPRGGVGGETQY
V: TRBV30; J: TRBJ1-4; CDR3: AWSTSQGTGYAELF
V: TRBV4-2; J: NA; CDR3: ASSQETPGPYEQY
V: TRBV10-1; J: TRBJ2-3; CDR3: ASSDMSTDTQY
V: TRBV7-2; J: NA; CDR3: ASSLLAGPYEQY
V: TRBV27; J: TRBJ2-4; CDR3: ARRLRTKNTQY
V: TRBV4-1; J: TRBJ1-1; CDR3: ASSQVVTYTEAF
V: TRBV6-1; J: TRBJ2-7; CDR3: ATHSGMGAPYYEQY
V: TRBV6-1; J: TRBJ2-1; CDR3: ASSTTGETQF
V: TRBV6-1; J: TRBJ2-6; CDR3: ASRPTGAGEYGANVLT
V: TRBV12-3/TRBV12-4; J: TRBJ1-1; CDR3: ASSSGYRNTEAF